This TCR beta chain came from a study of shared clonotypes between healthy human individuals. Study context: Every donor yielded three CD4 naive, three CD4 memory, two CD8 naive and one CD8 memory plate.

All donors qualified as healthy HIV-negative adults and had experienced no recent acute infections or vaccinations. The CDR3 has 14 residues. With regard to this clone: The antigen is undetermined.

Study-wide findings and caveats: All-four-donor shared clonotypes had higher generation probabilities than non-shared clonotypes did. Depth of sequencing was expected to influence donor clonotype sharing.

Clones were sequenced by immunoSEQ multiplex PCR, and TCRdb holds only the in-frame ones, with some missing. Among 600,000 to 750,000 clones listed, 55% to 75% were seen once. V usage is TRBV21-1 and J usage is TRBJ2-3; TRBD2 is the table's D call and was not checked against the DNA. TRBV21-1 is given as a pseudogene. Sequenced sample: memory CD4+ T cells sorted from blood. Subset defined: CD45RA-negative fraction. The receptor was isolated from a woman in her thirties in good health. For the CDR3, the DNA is TGTGCCAGCCCCTTGGGACTGGGGGCAGATACGCAGTATTTT. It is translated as CASPLGLGADTQYF.